These 16 T cell receptor beta chains were sequenced from one sample in a study of shared clonotypes between healthy human individuals. TCRdb's table, derived via immunoSEQ multiplex PCR, lists solely in-frame clones and lacks some. The sample consists of over a million clones, approximately 98.5% of them appearing once. The specimen sequenced was naive CD4+ T cells sorted from blood. Regarding subset: CD45RA+ positively selected. These receptor sequences come from a man under 40 in good health.

The CDR3 region is CSAQTDRRTDTQYF. The CDR3 DNA sequence: TGCAGCGCCCAGACGGACAGACGCACAGATACGCAGTATTTT. The chain couples TRBV29-1 to TRBJ2-3, with D possibly being TRBD1 (6 bases). Trimming cost V 7 bases and J 1 base, with 15 bases left between them. Germline CDR1 and CDR2: SQVTM and ANQGSEA. The CDR3 extends over 14 amino acids.

The chain employs TRBV14 and TRBJ2-1; a possible D gene is TRBD2 (5 bases). The CDR3 contains 19 residues. Germline V gene data show CDR1 as SGHDN and CDR2 as FVKESK. The V end lost 4 bases, the J end lost 8 bases, and 30 bases lay between the germline ends. The CDR3 spells CASSPYNWEIGGRRDEQFF. The CDR3 nucleotides are TGTGCCAGCAGCCCTTACAATTGGGAAATTGGCGGGCGGAGAGATGAGCAGTTCTTC.

The rearrangement joins TRBV18 to TRBJ2-5; TRBD1 agrees at 9 bases. The CDR3 contains 14 residues. Germline trimming cut 3 bases from V and 7 bases from J; bases unmatched to any gene: 6. CDR1 KGHSH and CDR2 LQKENI come from the germline V gene. CDR3: CASSPSGQGATQYF. In nucleotides, the CDR3 is TGTGCCAGCTCACCCTCGGGACAGGGAGCGACCCAGTACTTC. The whole variable domain, remainder taken from reference TRBV18 and TRBJ2-5, is NAGVMQNPRHLVRRRGQEARLRCSPMKGHSHVYWYRQLPEEGLKFMVYLQKENIIDESGMPKERFSAEFPKEGPSILRIQQVVRGDSAAYFCASSPSGQGATQYFGPGTRLLVL.

This chain links TRBV15 with TRBJ2-7, with D maybe TRBD2 (6 bases). Trimming pared 0 bases from V and 2 bases from J, leaving 8 bases between. Germline loops: CDR1 LNHNV, CDR2 YYDKDF (reference sequence). CDR3 length: 14 amino acids. The CDR3 DNA reads as TGTGCCACCAGCAGAGAAGGAGGGGCCTACGAGCAGTACTTC. Protein: CATSREGGAYEQYF.

This CDR3 reads CASSPDAGETQYF. CDR3 sequence (DNA): TGTGCCAGCAGCCCGGACGCGGGGGAGACCCAGTACTTC. The rearrangement uses TRBV5-4 and TRBJ2-5; weak D call: TRBD2 (6 bases). Trimming took 4 bases from V and 5 from J, leaving 12 bases between them. There are 13 residues in the CDR3. Looked up from germline, CDR1 is SGHNT and CDR2 is YYREEE (reference sequence).

J is TRBJ2-7 and V is TRBV6-1; unclear D gene. Trimming left V 4 bases short and J 5 bases short, with 18 bases between. The length of the CDR3 is 15 residues. Germline V gives CDR1 MNHNS, CDR2 SASEGT. The CDR3 loop reads CASSATTRPRDEQYF. Written as DNA, the CDR3 is TGTGCCAGCAGTGCGACCACCCGACCCCGGGACGAGCAGTACTTC.

V and J are TRBV9 and TRBJ2-7, with a weak D call TRBD2 (6 bases). Germline values: CDR1 SGDLS, CDR2 YYNGEE. The CDR3 has 14 amino acids. V lost 0 bases to trimming and J lost 3 bases, with 10 bases between them. DNA of the CDR3: TGTGCCAGCAGCGTAGGGGGGGACGGCTACGAGCAGTACTTC. Its protein product is CASSVGGDGYEQYF.

About this clone: Other DNA sequences in this sample translate to the same CDR3. This chain connects TRBV18 to TRBJ2-3; D is ambiguous. V lost 2 bases to trimming and J lost 3 bases, with 6 bases between them. CDR1 and CDR2 (germline): KGHSH, LQKENI. The CDR3 is 13 residues long. The CDR3 DNA is TGTGCCAGCTCACCAATAGGAACAGATACGCAGTATTTT. It translates to CASSPIGTDTQYF.

The genes are TRBV5-1 and TRBJ1-4; D not certain. The CDR3 spans 13 residues. Trimming shortened V by 2 bases and J by 8 bases, and 10 bases separated the two germline ends. Per germline, CDR1 SGHRS and CDR2 YFSETQ. CDR3 residues: CASSFGSEEKLFF. The CDR3 DNA reads TGCGCCAGCAGCTTTGGGAGCGAAGAAAAACTGTTTTTT.

The chain is built from TRBV7-9 and TRBJ1-2, with 10 bases fitting TRBD1. V gave up 5 bases and J gave up 7 bases; unmatched junction bases: 7. This CDR3 has 14 amino acids. Germline V gene sequence: CDR1 SEHNR, CDR2 FQNEAQ (reference sequence). The CDR3 sequence: CASSPDRGRSGYTF. CDR3 sequence (DNA): TGTGCCAGCAGCCCCGACAGGGGGCGTTCTGGCTACACCTTC.

In its sample, this clone was seen once. The V call is TRBV4-3, the J call TRBJ2-7; weak D call: TRBD2 (7 bases). The CDR3 spans 15 residues. Trimming took 3 bases from V and 2 from J, leaving 14 bases between them. Germline V gene data show CDR1 as LGHNA and CDR2 as YSLEER. The CDR3 DNA follows: TGCGCCAGCAGCCACCGTTTCGGGGGGCCCTACGAGCAGTACTTC. This encodes CASSHRFGGPYEQYF.

The chain employs TRBV7-8 and TRBJ2-6, with D hard to call. The ends were cut back, 3 bases at V and 0 bases at J, with 6 bases in the middle. This CDR3 region has 15 residues. Germline V gene data show CDR1 as SGHVS and CDR2 as FQNEAQ. The CDR3 here is CASSLQRSGANVLTF. CDR3 DNA: TGTGCCAGCAGCTTGCAGCGCTCTGGGGCCAACGTCCTGACTTTC.

This clone was counted a single time. The chain couples TRBV18 to TRBJ1-5, with unresolved D. The germline V gene has CDR1 KGHSH and CDR2 LQKENI. V lost 5 bases to trimming and J lost 2 bases, with 13 bases between them. The CDR3 is made up of 15 amino acids. CDR3 protein: CASSAYGWGNQPQHF. DNA of the CDR3: TGTGCCAGCTCAGCCTATGGGTGGGGCAATCAGCCCCAGCATTTT.

The chain carries TRBV6-1 and TRBJ2-7, with 8 bases that match TRBD1. V was pared by 2 bases and J by 6 bases, with 9 bases of the junction left unmatched. Per the germline V gene, CDR1 is MNHNS and CDR2 is SASEGT. The CDR3 contains 15 residues. CDR3 amino acids: CASSERQGYLGEQYF. The CDR3, as DNA: TGTGCCAGCAGTGAACGACAGGGGTATTTGGGCGAGCAGTACTTC.

V is TRBV11-2 and J is TRBJ2-5; 12 nucleotides agree with TRBD2. Trimming cost V 6 bases and J 6 bases; bases outside gene matches: 5. Germline V lookup: CDR1 SGHAT, CDR2 FQNNGV. This CDR3 comprises 14 residues. The CDR3 sequence is CASSFTSGRQTQYF. The CDR3 DNA is TGTGCCAGCAGTTTTACTAGCGGGAGGCAGACCCAGTACTTC.

The CDR3 DNA reads as TGCGCCAGCAGCTTGGCGGTCGGTTTATTGTATACGCAGTATTTT. Translation: CASSLAVGLLYTQYF. V gene TRBV5-1 combines with J gene TRBJ2-3; no clear D gene. This CDR3 has 15 residues. V lost 0 bases and J 7 bases, leaving 15 bases between the germline ends. CDR1 is SGHRS, CDR2 YFSETQ, per germline.